One sample yielded the 22 T cell receptor beta chains listed below, sequenced in a study of T cell responses to AZD1222 COVID-19 vaccine. TCRdb's copy holds only in-frame clones and misses some; the assay was immunoSEQ multiplex PCR. The sample yields approximately 140,000 clones, 80% to 90% seen once. The sample in question was peripheral blood, obtained on day 0 of AZD1222 vaccination. The receptors shown here come from an adult in good health.

This sequence joins TRBV5-1 and TRBJ1-2; 7 nucleotides line up with TRBD1. CDR3 length: 14 residues. Germline trimming cut 2 bases from V and 4 bases from J; bases unmatched to any gene: 5. The V gene's germline CDR1 is SGHRS and CDR2 YFSETQ. The CDR3 reads CASSLQGGGYGYTF. As DNA, the CDR3 is TGCGCCAGCAGCTTACAAGGGGGCGGCTATGGCTACACCTTC.

J is TRBJ2-5 and V is TRBV12-3 or TRBV12-4, with D perhaps TRBD1 or TRBD2 (5 bases each). CDR3 size: 11 residues. The ends were cut back, 3 bases at V and 10 bases at J, with 9 bases in the middle. The CDR3 nucleotides read TGTGCCAGCAGTTTGGGGGTGGACCAGTACTTC. Translating gives CASSLGVDQYF.

The chain is built from TRBV6-2 or TRBV6-3 and TRBJ2-1; D is ambiguous. The CDR3 runs 13 residues. Trimming took off 5 bases at V and 4 bases at J, with 9 bases between the two ends. Germline-derived CDR1 and CDR2 are MNHEY and SVGEGT. The CDR3 is CASSNGLYNEQFF. The CDR3, as DNA: TGTGCCAGCAGTAACGGCTTATACAATGAGCAGTTCTTC.

This sequence joins TRBV7-9 and TRBJ1-6; D unresolved. The length of the CDR3 is 14 residues. Trimming took off 1 base at V and 6 bases at J, with 7 bases between the two ends. Germline loops: CDR1 SEHNR, CDR2 FQNEAQ (reference sequence). CDR3 loop: CASSLEDTNSPLHF. The CDR3 region has the DNA TGTGCCAGCAGCTTAGAGGATACTAATTCACCCCTCCACTTT. The full variable domain, in which reference TRBV7-9 and TRBJ1-6 provide the parts outside the CDR3, is DTGVSQNPRHKITKRGQNVTFRCDPISEHNRLYWYRQTLGQGPEFLTYFQNEAQLEKSRLLSDRFSAERPKGSFSTLEIQRTEQGDSAMYLCASSLEDTNSPLHFGNGTRLTVT.

The sample holds one count of this clone. This chain connects TRBV28 to TRBJ2-7; TRBD2 matches at 7 bases. Germline CDR1 reads MDHEN; CDR2 reads SYDVKM. The CDR3 has 14 amino acids. Trimming took 5 bases from V and 2 from J; bases not matched to a gene: 6. The CDR3 loop reads CASSPFSGTYEQYF. The CDR3 DNA is TGTGCCAGCAGTCCATTCAGCGGGACCTACGAGCAGTACTTC.

This chain joins TRBV4-2 and TRBJ2-2; D uncertain. The V gene's germline CDR1 is LGHNA and CDR2 YNFKEQ. V was shortened by 4 bases and J by 3 bases, with 15 bases between the two germline ends. The length of the CDR3 is 16 residues. The CDR3: CASSLGGLRDTGELFF. The CDR3 nucleotides are TGTGCCAGCAGCCTCGGTGGTTTAAGGGACACCGGGGAGCTGTTTTTT.

This clone occurred a few times. V gene TRBV5-6 combines with J gene TRBJ2-7; D uncertain. There are 14 residues in the CDR3. V lost 0 bases to trimming and J lost 4 bases, with 11 bases between them. Germline values: CDR1 SGHDT, CDR2 YYEEEE. The CDR3 DNA reads TGTGCCAGCAGCTTGGGTCCAGGTCTGTACGAGCAGTACTTC. Its protein is CASSLGPGLYEQYF.

The V call is TRBV11-2, the J call TRBJ1-2, with unresolved D. Germline V gives CDR1 SGHAT, CDR2 FQNNGV. This CDR3 comprises 15 residues. V dropped 5 bases and J dropped 5 bases, with 18 bases sitting between them. In DNA form, the CDR3 reads TGTGCCAGCAGCACCCGAGGACGGGAAAGATATGGCTACACCTTC. This gives the protein CASSTRGRERYGYTF.

The rearrangement uses TRBV6-6 and TRBJ2-7, with D possibly called TRBD1 or TRBD2 (5 bases each). The CDR3 length is 12 residues. Per germline, CDR1 MNHNY and CDR2 SVGAGI (reference sequence). V was clipped by 6 bases and J by 12 bases, with 18 bases between them. CDR3: CASSGTSRAPYF. As DNA, the CDR3 is TGTGCCAGCAGCGGGACCTCCCGAGCCCCGTACTTC.

This clone showed up just once. The chain employs TRBV7-3 and TRBJ2-3, with 8 bases lining up with TRBD2. V lost 2 bases and J lost 4; bases outside the gene matches: 5. Looked up from germline, CDR1 is SGHTA and CDR2 is FQGTGA. The CDR3 is made up of 15 amino acids. This CDR3 is CASSLRAGDADTQYF. CDR3 coding DNA: TGTGCCAGCAGCTTACGAGCGGGAGACGCAGATACGCAGTATTTT.

This clone appeared a single time. This chain joins TRBV29-1 and TRBJ2-7, with D tentatively TRBD1 (6 bases). Germline lookup yields CDR1 SQVTM and CDR2 ANQGSEA. V lost 3 bases and J lost 7, with 13 bases in between. The CDR3 covers 12 residues. CDR3 in DNA: TGCAGCGTTGACAGGGGCCGTGGAGAGCAGTACTTC. This gives the protein CSVDRGRGEQYF.

The chain is built from TRBV7-3 and TRBJ2-3; the match to TRBD2 covers 7 bases. Germline CDR1 is SGHTA and CDR2 is FQGTGA. This CDR3 comprises 16 residues. V lost 5 bases and J lost 0; bases outside the gene matches: 8. DNA of the CDR3: TGTGCCAGCAGCCCGGGACTACTCCAGAGCACAGATACGCAGTATTTT. The encoded protein is CASSPGLLQSTDTQYF.

The chain recombines TRBV20-1 with TRBJ1-4, with TRBD1 matching over 8 bases. The V segment lost 5 bases and the J segment 8 bases; nucleotides outside the gene matches: 10. CDR1 and CDR2 (germline): DFQATT, SNEGSKA (reference sequence). The CDR3 contains 14 residues. CDR3 DNA: TGCAGTGCTGGTGGACAGGGCCCTGAAGAAAAACTGTTTTTT. This codes for CSAGGQGPEEKLFF.

As DNA, the CDR3 is TGTGCCAGCAGCTTGAAAACAGGCCGAGGGGGATATGGCTACACCTTC. Translated: CASSLKTGRGGYGYTF. V is TRBV5-8 and J is TRBJ1-2; D possibly corresponds to TRBD1 (6 bases). The CDR3 extends over 16 amino acids. Trimming shortened V by 1 base and J by 5 bases, and 18 bases separated the two germline ends. CDR1 and CDR2 from the germline V gene are SGHTS and YDEGEE.

V gene TRBV9 combines with J gene TRBJ2-2; 14 bases fit TRBD2. The CDR3 spans 19 residues. V was pared by 4 bases and J by 4 bases, with 12 bases of the junction left unmatched. Germline V gene data show CDR1 as SGDLS and CDR2 as YYNGEE. DNA for the CDR3: TGTGCCAGCAGCCAAACGACTAGCGGGAGGGCCTCTTTCACCGGGGAGCTGTTTTTT. As protein: CASSQTTSGRASFTGELFF.

The CDR3 DNA follows: TGTGCCAGCCCTCAGGGGGGGCGGATGAACACTGAAGCTTTCTTT. It encodes CASPQGGRMNTEAFF. This chain uses TRBV27 with TRBJ1-1, with TRBD1 matching over 7 bases. Germline CDR1 reads MNHEY; CDR2 reads SMNVEV (reference sequence). J was trimmed by 0 bases and V by 8 bases; bases with no gene match: 9. The CDR3 consists of 15 residues.

This clone has a single count. CDR3 in amino acids: CASSILHGTLYGYTF. The DNA of the CDR3 is TGTGCCAGCAGTATTTTGCACGGGACCCTCTATGGCTACACCTTC. The chain is built from TRBV28 and TRBJ1-2, with a weak D call TRBD1 (5 bases). Trimming pared 5 bases from V and 4 bases from J, leaving 17 bases between. Germline V gene sequence: CDR1 MDHEN, CDR2 SYDVKM. This CDR3 has 15 residues.

The J gene is TRBJ1-1, the V gene TRBV5-1; 7 bases line up with TRBD1. This CDR3 is 15 amino acids long. Trimming at V came to 4 bases and at J to 7 bases, leaving 13 bases not matched to a gene. Germline-derived CDR1 and CDR2 are SGHRS and YFSETQ. This chain's CDR3 is CASSLQTARDSEAFF. Here the CDR3 DNA reads TGCGCCAGCAGCCTTCAAACGGCCCGGGACAGTGAAGCTTTCTTT.

The V call is TRBV12-3 or TRBV12-4, the J call TRBJ1-3; the D is unclear. V was pared by 6 bases and J by 0 bases, with 3 bases between. This CDR3 region has 12 residues. The CDR3 protein is CASRASGNTIYF. As DNA, the CDR3 is TGTGCCAGCAGAGCCTCTGGAAACACCATATATTTT.

This sequence joins TRBV23-1 and TRBJ2-1; a weak D match, TRBD2 (7 bases). TRBV23-1 belongs to the ORF category, with a function that is uncertain. The V end was cut by 7 bases, the J end by 6 bases, with 16 bases between. The CDR3 totals 14 residues. This CDR3 is CASTRGAGANEQFF. The CDR3 bases are TGCGCCAGCACCCGGGGGGCGGGAGCCAATGAGCAGTTCTTC.

Written as DNA, the CDR3 is TGTGCCGTCCAGACAGGGGTCTCTGGGGCCAACGTCCTGACTTTC. The encoded protein is CAVQTGVSGANVLTF. This sequence joins TRBV28 and TRBJ2-6, with TRBD1 identical over 8 bases. The CDR3 has 15 residues. The J segment lost 0 bases and the V segment lost 11 bases, leaving 6 bases of the junction unmatched. Germline V lookup: CDR1 MDHEN, CDR2 SYDVKM.

The rearrangement links TRBV29-1 to TRBJ2-3, with TRBD2 matching over 10 bases. The CDR3 is 15 amino acids. The germline CDR1 and CDR2 sequences are SQVTM and ANQGSEA. The V and J ends lost 2 bases and 5 bases, in that order; junction bases with no gene match: 7. In DNA form, the CDR3 reads TGCAGCGTTGAAACCGCCAGCGGGGGGGAAGATACGCAGTATTTT. It encodes CSVETASGGEDTQYF.